These T cell receptor beta chains were read from a single sample in a study of blood T cells in healthy people across ages. TCRdb itself ran the 5' RACE reads through MiXCR, one entry per CDR3 protein. The table has 650,000 to 1,000,000 distinct CDR3 sequences, 35% to 40% seen once. Sequenced sample: blood. These receptors all stem from a man between 18 and 29 years old in good health. CDR3s include the opening cysteine and the closing phenylalanine or tryptophan. The D gene is left open where the match is weak. Clone size, where shown, is once, few, many, or a class for clones that have expanded.

TRBD2	few	TRBV4-3	TRBJ2-3	TGCGCCAGCAGCCAAGGCCTGTTGCGGGGGGCAGGGGATACGCAGTATTTT	CASSQGLLRGAGDTQYF
-	many	TRBV4-1	TRBJ1-2	TGCGCCAGCAGCCAAGCTCCGGTCTCCCGGGATGGCTACACCTTC	CASSQAPVSRDGYTF
TRBD1	once	TRBV5-4	TRBJ2-7	TGTGCCAGCAGCCGTGGGACAGCAAATTCATACAATGAGCAGTACTTC	CASSRGTANSYNEQYF
TRBD1	-	TRBV3-1	TRBJ2-7	TGTGCCAGCAGCCAAGCTATCGACAGGGTGGCCAGGCACGAGCAGTACTTC	CASSQAIDRVARHEQYF
-	-	TRBV20-1	TRBJ2-5	TGCAGTGCTAGAGATCCCAACAGGGCAGAGACCCAGTACTTC	CSARDPNRAETQYF
TRBD2	-	TRBV6-5	TRBJ2-5	TGTGCCAGCAGTCGTCCGTCTCAAAGCGGGAATGAGCAGTACTTC	CASSRPSQSGNEQYF
TRBD1	-	TRBV4-1	TRBJ2-3	TGCGCCAGCAGCCAAGGTTTGGGACAGGGTCGCACAGATACGCAGTATTTT	CASSQGLGQGRTDTQYF
-	once	TRBV12-3/TRBV12-4	TRBJ1-2	TGTGCCAGCAGTGTGCAGGGGATAGGCTATGGCTACACCTTC	CASSVQGIGYGYTF
-	few	TRBV12-3/TRBV12-4	TRBJ1-1	TGTGCCATCCAGGGCCCCGGGACTGAAGCTTTCTTT	CAIQGPGTEAFF
TRBD2	-	TRBV6-2/TRBV6-3	TRBJ2-5	TGTGCCAGCAGTTACTCTAGTGGGGGAGGGGATGAGCAGTACTTC	CASSYSSGGGDEQYF
TRBD1	-	TRBV5-6	TRBJ2-3	TGTGCCAGCAGCTTGAATCCAGGACGGGACAGCATAGATACGCAGTATTTT	CASSLNPGRDSIDTQYF
-	-	TRBV6-6	TRBJ1-1	TGTGCCAGCAGTAAACCGGGAGGGGAAGACACTGAAGCTTTCTTT	CASSKPGGEDTEAFF
-	-	TRBV6-2/TRBV6-3	TRBJ2-3	TGTGCCAGCAGTTACCCTACCTCCGGGGAGTACACAGATACGCAGTATTTT	CASSYPTSGEYTDTQYF
-	-	TRBV4-1	TRBJ1-2	TGCGCCAGCAGCCAAACAGCCGGGACGCCTTTTGAAGGCTACACCTTC	CASSQTAGTPFEGYTF
TRBD1	-	TRBV27	TRBJ1-2	TGTGCCAGCTCCTCCTGGACAGGGAGTTACGGCTACACCTTC	CASSSWTGSYGYTF
TRBD1	-	TRBV2	TRBJ1-2	TGTGCCAGCAGTGCCACGACAGGGTTAGACTATGGCTACACCTTC	CASSATTGLDYGYTF